This entry lists 13 T cell receptor beta chains sequenced from one sample in a study of T cell repertoires in cytomegalovirus infection. TCRdb re-analysed the reads in MiXCR, keeping a single row per CDR3 protein. Altogether 210,000 or so distinct CDR3 sequences are present, 5% to 8.5% being singletons, with the ten largest covering under 7%. Sequenced input: PBMCs. The receptor set was obtained from a human donor in good health (CMV status not recorded). Some clones in this sample may be carry-over from other donors' samples.

This clonotype has ten or more counts. The chain has TRBV29-1 and TRBJ2-5; perhaps TRBD1 as D (5 bases). Trimming took 6 bases from V and 0 from J, leaving 8 bases between them. From germline, CDR1 is SQVTM and CDR2 ANQGSEA. The CDR3 extends over 12 amino acids. The CDR3 sequence: CSVTVYQETQYF. As DNA, the CDR3 is TGCAGCGTGACAGTCTACCAAGAGACCCAGTACTTC.

This clonotype was counted many times. The gene calls are TRBV7-9 and TRBJ2-6, with 12 bases identical to TRBD1. The CDR3 contains 21 residues. In germline, CDR1 is SEHNR, CDR2 FQNEAQ (reference sequence). After removal of 3 bases from V and 0 bases from J, the junction contained 12 bases not matched to a gene. CDR3 bases: TGTGCCAGCAGCTTCGTACGGGGACAGGGGGCAACAAGCTCTGGGGCCAACGTCCTGACTTTC. It yields the protein CASSFVRGQGATSSGANVLTF.

This clonotype has only a few counts. This chain joins TRBV20-1 and TRBJ2-3, with TRBD2 matching 8 bases. The J segment lost 1 base and the V segment lost 5 bases, leaving 5 bases of the junction unmatched. The germline V gene has CDR1 DFQATT and CDR2 SNEGSKA (reference sequence). This CDR3 is 14 amino acids long. CDR3 amino acids: CSALRAGGTDTQYF. In DNA, the CDR3 is TGCAGTGCTCTACGAGCGGGGGGCACAGATACGCAGTATTTT.

CDR3 in amino acids: CSVEQVGEQYF. For the CDR3, the DNA is TGCAGCGTTGAACAGGTTGGGGAGCAGTACTTC. This rearrangement joins TRBV29-1 to TRBJ2-7, with D unresolved. V lost 2 bases to trimming and J lost 7 bases, with 9 bases between them. This CDR3 has 11 amino acids. CDR1 is SQVTM and CDR2 is ANQGSEA in the germline V gene.

This clonotype came up a few times. J is TRBJ2-5 and V is TRBV15, with D hard to call. Trimming took off 5 bases at V and 5 bases at J, with 21 bases between the two ends. This CDR3 has 16 amino acids. The germline gives CDR1 LNHNV, CDR2 YYDKDF (reference sequence). CDR3 sequence: CATSYQKDRVGETQYF. The CDR3 DNA is TGTGCCACCAGCTACCAGAAGGATCGGGTCGGGGAGACCCAGTACTTC.

The sample holds many counts of this clonotype. The CDR3 region is CAWGTSDTQYF. CDR3 nucleotide sequence: TGTGCCTGGGGGACTTCAGATACGCAGTATTTT. The V gene is TRBV30, the J gene TRBJ2-3, with D maybe TRBD2 (6 bases). The CDR3 contains 11 residues. V was trimmed by 5 bases and J by 4 bases, leaving 7 bases between them. Germline loops: CDR1 GTSNPN, CDR2 SVGIG (reference sequence).

Ten or more counts support this clonotype. The chain is built from TRBV28 and TRBJ2-3; 8 bases match TRBD1. J was trimmed by 3 bases and V by 2 bases; bases with no gene match: 4. CDR3 length equals 15 residues. Germline-derived CDR1 and CDR2 are MDHEN and SYDVKM. CDR3 sequence reads: CASSLVQGGTDTQYF. CDR3 in DNA: TGTGCCAGCAGTTTAGTACAGGGGGGAACAGATACGCAGTATTTT.

This clonotype was counted many times. The chain links TRBV5-1 to TRBJ2-1; TRBD2 might be the D (6 bases). Germline V gives CDR1 SGHRS, CDR2 YFSETQ. V lost 4 bases to trimming and J lost 5 bases, with 16 bases between them. CDR3 length: 15 amino acids. As DNA, the CDR3 is TGCGCCAGCAGCCTGGGCGGAGGGTCCGACAATGAGCAGTTCTTC. As protein: CASSLGGGSDNEQFF.

This clonotype was counted ten times or more. V and J are TRBV20-1 and TRBJ2-3; D possibly corresponds to TRBD2 (6 bases). CDR3 length: 12 residues. Trimming pared 6 bases from V and 5 bases from J, leaving 12 bases between. From germline, CDR1 is DFQATT and CDR2 SNEGSKA (reference sequence). Written as DNA, the CDR3 is TGCAGTGCCCCTCGCGGGGTAGATACGCAGTATTTT. Protein product: CSAPRGVDTQYF.

This clonotype was observed many times. In DNA, the CDR3 is TGCGCCAGCAGCCAAGATTTCAGAGTCTCTGGAAACACCATATATTTT. Protein: CASSQDFRVSGNTIYF. The chain carries TRBV4-3 and TRBJ1-3; D ambiguous. The V gene's germline CDR1 is LGHNA and CDR2 YSLEER. The CDR3 runs to 16 residues. Deletions cut 0 bases from V and 0 bases from J, with 9 bases between.

This clonotype was detected many times. The V and J genes are TRBV7-9 and TRBJ1-6; possible D gene TRBD1, 5 bases. CDR3 length equals 13 residues. The V end was cut by 5 bases, the J end by 8 bases, with 10 bases between. Germline loops: CDR1 SEHNR, CDR2 FQNEAQ (reference sequence). The CDR3: CASSPGRDSPLHF. Here the CDR3 DNA reads TGTGCCAGCAGCCCGGGACGTGATTCACCCCTCCACTTT.

V and J are TRBV5-1 and TRBJ2-5, with D perhaps TRBD1 (6 bases). Trimming took 4 bases from V and 5 from J, leaving 18 bases between them. The CDR3 length is 15 residues. Germline assignment: CDR1 SGHRS and CDR2 YFSETQ. The CDR3 DNA reads TGCGCCAGCAGCGCAAAAACAGGGCATAGGGAGACCCAGTACTTC. Its protein is CASSAKTGHRETQYF. Filled out from reference TRBV5-1 and TRBJ2-5, the complete variable domain reads KAGVTQTPRYLIKTRGQQVTLSCSPISGHRSVSWYQQTPGQGLQFLFEYFSETQRNKGNFPGRFSGRQFSNSRSEMNVSTLELGDSALYLCASSAKTGHRETQYFGPGTRLLVL.

In this sample, this clonotype turned up many times. The chain uses TRBV7-8 and TRBJ2-5, with a possible D match to TRBD1 (5 bases). The CDR3 spans 12 residues. V was pared by 4 bases and J by 2 bases, with 5 bases between. The germline gives CDR1 SGHVS, CDR2 FQNEAQ. The CDR3 region has the DNA TGTGCCAGCAGCTGGACACAAGAGACCCAGTACTTC. Protein: CASSWTQETQYF.